Described below is a single T cell receptor (beta chain) sequence and its context. The germline gives CDR1 SGHVS, CDR2 FQNEAQ. V was pared by 5 bases and J by 3 bases, with 5 bases of the junction left unmatched. This CDR3 comprises 14 residues. These data are taken from a study of control samples from healthy donors and cancer patients. Only in-frame clones appear in the TCRdb table, and some are missing; sequencing was by immunoSEQ multiplex PCR. The sample yields 130,000 or so clones, around 86% seen once. The specimen sequenced was blood. This chain links TRBV7-8 with TRBJ1-1, with 8 bases identical to TRBD1. The clonotype originates from a man aged 35 to 55 in good health. CDR3 loop: CASSQGARYTEAFF. CDR3 in DNA: TGTGCCAGCAGCCAGGGGGCGCGTTACACTGAAGCTTTCTTT.